This T cell receptor beta chain originates from a study of patients and donors after allogeneic stem cell transplantation. Trimming cost V 2 bases and J 4 bases, with 11 bases left between them. The CDR3 is 14 residues long. Per the germline V gene, CDR1 is SGHKS and CDR2 is YYEKEE (reference sequence). TCRdb used MiXCR to reprocess the RT-PCR reads, holding one entry per CDR3 protein. The data show hundreds of thousands of distinct CDR3 sequences, with roughly 38% seen just once and 11% held by the top ten. The TCR was taken from a human donor who was either an allogeneic HSCT recipient or a stem cell or donor lymphocyte infusion donor (not recorded which). It is not recorded whose cells these are; they may come from a transplant donor. V usage is TRBV5-5 and J usage is TRBJ2-3; D possibly corresponds to TRBD1 (5 bases). The sequencing sample was made of blood, either unsorted or a sorted T cell fraction (not recorded which). DNA for the CDR3: TGTGCCAGCAGCTTCTACATGGGGCCAGATACGCAGTATTTT. This codes for CASSFYMGPDTQYF.